Listed below are T cell receptor beta chains from one sample, sequenced in a study of CD4 T cells in relation to SARS-CoV-2 and coronaviruses. Repertoires were generated with immunoSEQ multiplex PCR, while TCRdb's copy carries only in-frame clones and drops some. The repertoire holds about 68,000 clones, with 90% to 95% as singletons. The sample comprised naive CD4+ T cells from PBMCs. The receptors here all came from a human donor in good health. Each CDR3 is given with its conserved first and last residue. Each record gives: V gene, J gene, D gene, clone size, CDR3 protein, CDR3 DNA. D genes are given only for firm matches. Size values are once, few and many counts, or a class for expanded clones, and some rows have none.

V gene: TRBV5-1
J gene: TRBJ2-5
D gene: NA
clone size: NA
CDR3 protein: CASSFGGYEETQYF
CDR3 DNA: TGCGCCAGCAGCTTCGGAGGCTACGAAGAGACCCAGTACTTC

V gene: TRBV5-4
J gene: TRBJ2-2
D gene: TRBD2
clone size: NA
CDR3 protein: CASSYSAGRVNTGELFF
CDR3 DNA: TGTGCCAGCAGCTACTCTGCCGGGAGGGTGAACACCGGGGAGCTGTTTTTT

V gene: TRBV12-2
J gene: TRBJ1-6
D gene: NA
clone size: NA
CDR3 protein: CASRLPPTPLHF
CDR3 DNA: TGTGCAAGTCGCTTACCACCGACACCCCTCCACTTT

V gene: TRBV5-1
J gene: TRBJ2-3
D gene: NA
clone size: NA
CDR3 protein: CASSSPAASATDTQYF
CDR3 DNA: TGCGCCAGCAGCTCCCCCGCCGCGAGTGCCACAGATACGCAGTATTTT

V gene: TRBV5-1
J gene: TRBJ1-1
D gene: NA
clone size: NA
CDR3 protein: CASSLQENTEAFF
CDR3 DNA: TGCGCCAGCAGCTTGCAAGAGAACACTGAAGCTTTCTTT

V gene: TRBV6-5
J gene: TRBJ2-7
D gene: NA
clone size: once
CDR3 protein: CASRLQGKDYEQYF
CDR3 DNA: TGTGCCAGCAGACTTCAGGGAAAGGACTACGAGCAGTACTTC

V gene: TRBV5-1
J gene: TRBJ1-3
D gene: NA
clone size: NA
CDR3 protein: CASSLDISYSGNTIYF
CDR3 DNA: TGCGCCAGCAGCTTGGACATCTCCTACTCTGGAAACACCATATATTTT

V gene: TRBV24-1
J gene: TRBJ2-5
D gene: NA
clone size: once
CDR3 protein: CATSESDRETQYF
CDR3 DNA: TGTGCCACCAGTGAATCAGACAGGGAGACCCAGTACTTC

V gene: TRBV7-3
J gene: TRBJ2-2
D gene: NA
clone size: NA
CDR3 protein: CASSSTRGELFF
CDR3 DNA: TGTGCCAGCAGCTCTACTCGGGGGGAGCTGTTTTTT

V gene: TRBV7-9
J gene: TRBJ1-6
D gene: TRBD1
clone size: NA
CDR3 protein: CASSQNRGWDSPLHF
CDR3 DNA: TGTGCCAGCAGTCAGAACAGGGGCTGGGATTCACCCCTCCACTTT

V gene: TRBV28
J gene: TRBJ1-3
D gene: NA
clone size: NA
CDR3 protein: CASSLRHSGNTIYF
CDR3 DNA: TGTGCCAGCAGTTTGAGGCACTCTGGAAACACCATATATTTT

V gene: TRBV14
J gene: TRBJ1-2
D gene: TRBD1
clone size: NA
CDR3 protein: CASSPGQGYGYTF
CDR3 DNA: TGTGCCAGCAGCCCGGGACAGGGATATGGCTACACCTTC

V gene: TRBV20-1
J gene: TRBJ2-3
D gene: NA
clone size: NA
CDR3 protein: CSPKPGNTQYF
CDR3 DNA: TGCAGTCCCAAGCCGGGGAATACGCAGTATTTT

V gene: TRBV28
J gene: TRBJ2-7
D gene: NA
clone size: NA
CDR3 protein: CASSSGPTSYEQYF
CDR3 DNA: TGTGCCAGCAGTTCCGGTCCTACCTCCTACGAGCAGTACTTC

V gene: TRBV7-9
J gene: TRBJ1-3
D gene: NA
clone size: NA
CDR3 protein: CASSLAGASGNTIYF
CDR3 DNA: TGTGCCAGCAGCTTAGCGGGGGCCTCTGGAAACACCATATATTTT

V gene: TRBV5-1
J gene: TRBJ1-3
D gene: NA
clone size: NA
CDR3 protein: CASRVSPYSGNTIYF
CDR3 DNA: TGCGCCAGCAGGGTCTCCCCATACTCTGGAAACACCATATATTTT

V gene: TRBV19
J gene: TRBJ1-5
D gene: NA
clone size: NA
CDR3 protein: CASSKEFAYGGQPQHF
CDR3 DNA: TGTGCCAGTAGTAAGGAGTTTGCGTACGGTGGTCAGCCCCAGCATTTT

V gene: TRBV5-1
J gene: TRBJ2-5
D gene: NA
clone size: once
CDR3 protein: CASSSNRAGEYF
CDR3 DNA: TGCGCCAGCAGCTCCAACAGGGCCGGGGAGTACTTC

V gene: TRBV18
J gene: TRBJ2-2
D gene: NA
clone size: once
CDR3 protein: CASPNAGNTGELFF
CDR3 DNA: TGTGCCAGCCCCAACGCAGGGAACACCGGGGAGCTGTTTTTT

V gene: TRBV19
J gene: TRBJ2-7
D gene: NA
clone size: once
CDR3 protein: CASSIGPSYEQYF
CDR3 DNA: TGTGCCAGTAGTATAGGGCCCAGCTACGAGCAGTACTTC

V gene: TRBV7-2
J gene: TRBJ2-7
D gene: TRBD1
clone size: NA
CDR3 protein: CASSLPRTGSGYEQYF
CDR3 DNA: TGTGCCAGCAGCTTACCACGGACAGGGTCGGGCTACGAGCAGTACTTC

V gene: TRBV5-1
J gene: TRBJ2-3
D gene: NA
clone size: NA
CDR3 protein: CASNRGGQATDTQYF
CDR3 DNA: TGCGCCAGCAACCGGGGGGGACAGGCCACAGATACGCAGTATTTT

V gene: TRBV3-1/TRBV3-2
J gene: TRBJ2-7
D gene: NA
clone size: NA
CDR3 protein: CASSPAPGPTAEQYF
CDR3 DNA: TGTGCCAGCAGCCCAGCCCCGGGGCCGACCGCCGAGCAGTACTTC

V gene: TRBV5-1
J gene: TRBJ2-5
D gene: NA
clone size: NA
CDR3 protein: CASSLMGGQETQYF
CDR3 DNA: TGCGCCAGCAGCTTGATGGGAGGCCAAGAGACCCAGTACTTC

V gene: TRBV9
J gene: TRBJ1-5
D gene: NA
clone size: NA
CDR3 protein: CASSVGRLTVYNQPQHF
CDR3 DNA: TGTGCCAGCAGCGTAGGCAGGCTGACCGTATACAATCAGCCCCAGCATTTT

V gene: TRBV5-5
J gene: TRBJ2-7
D gene: NA
clone size: NA
CDR3 protein: CASSLEFEQYF
CDR3 DNA: TGTGCCAGCAGCTTGGAGTTCGAGCAGTACTTC

V gene: TRBV5-6
J gene: TRBJ1-4
D gene: TRBD1
clone size: NA
CDR3 protein: CASRLQSGTGAEKLFF
CDR3 DNA: TGTGCCAGCAGGCTGCAATCCGGGACAGGGGCTGAAAAACTGTTTTTT

V gene: TRBV4-1
J gene: TRBJ2-4
D gene: NA
clone size: NA
CDR3 protein: CASSQARGRGGQNIQYF
CDR3 DNA: TGCGCCAGCAGCCAAGCCCGGGGAAGGGGGGGCCAAAACATTCAGTACTTC

V gene: TRBV20-1
J gene: TRBJ2-7
D gene: NA
clone size: NA
CDR3 protein: CSASVTYEQYF
CDR3 DNA: TGCAGTGCCAGCGTTACCTACGAGCAGTACTTC

V gene: TRBV27
J gene: TRBJ1-1
D gene: NA
clone size: NA
CDR3 protein: CASSLRLITEAFF
CDR3 DNA: TGTGCCAGCAGTTTACGGTTGATCACTGAAGCTTTCTTT

V gene: TRBV10-3
J gene: TRBJ2-7
D gene: NA
clone size: NA
CDR3 protein: CARGQIDPEQYF
CDR3 DNA: TGTGCCAGGGGTCAGATCGACCCCGAGCAGTACTTC

V gene: TRBV6-4
J gene: TRBJ2-7
D gene: NA
clone size: NA
CDR3 protein: CASSRDAFREQYF
CDR3 DNA: TGTGCCAGCAGCCGGGACGCCTTTCGCGAGCAGTACTTC

V gene: TRBV5-1
J gene: TRBJ2-5
D gene: NA
clone size: NA
CDR3 protein: CASSLFLDQQETQYF
CDR3 DNA: TGCGCCAGCAGCTTATTTCTGGACCAGCAAGAGACCCAGTACTTC

V gene: TRBV27
J gene: TRBJ2-7
D gene: TRBD2
clone size: NA
CDR3 protein: CASSFGTSGSLTYEQYF
CDR3 DNA: TGTGCCAGCAGTTTTGGGACTAGCGGGAGTCTCACCTACGAGCAGTACTTC

V gene: TRBV27
J gene: TRBJ2-3
D gene: NA
clone size: NA
CDR3 protein: CASSLDGPGAQYF
CDR3 DNA: TGTGCCAGCAGTCTGGATGGGCCTGGTGCGCAGTATTTT

V gene: TRBV7-9
J gene: TRBJ2-3
D gene: TRBD2
clone size: NA
CDR3 protein: CASSSRFKREIDTQYF
CDR3 DNA: TGTGCCAGCAGCTCCCGCTTTAAGCGGGAGATAGATACGCAGTATTTT

V gene: TRBV5-1
J gene: TRBJ2-1
D gene: NA
clone size: NA
CDR3 protein: CASSFAVGSHNEQFF
CDR3 DNA: TGCGCCAGCAGCTTCGCGGTGGGATCTCACAATGAGCAGTTCTTC

V gene: TRBV30
J gene: TRBJ1-6
D gene: NA
clone size: NA
CDR3 protein: CAWSPGLPNSPLHF
CDR3 DNA: TGTGCCTGGAGTCCGGGACTGCCTAATTCACCCCTCCACTTT

V gene: TRBV15
J gene: TRBJ2-3
D gene: TRBD1
clone size: NA
CDR3 protein: CATSWTHLDRADTQYF
CDR3 DNA: TGTGCCACCAGCTGGACACACCTCGACAGGGCAGATACGCAGTATTTT

V gene: TRBV25-1
J gene: TRBJ2-5
D gene: NA
clone size: NA
CDR3 protein: CASRTYEEEETQYF
CDR3 DNA: TGTGCCAGCAGGACCTATGAAGAGGAGGAGACCCAGTACTTC